Presented here are 13 T cell receptor beta chains from one specimen sequenced in a study of PD-1 blockade in classical Hodgkin lymphoma. Every patient relapsed after autologous stem cell transplantation, and brentuximab vedotin exposure varied. The data were produced by immunoSEQ multiplex PCR, yet TCRdb's version contains in-frame clones alone and is incomplete. The sample has roughly 150,000 clones, less than 80% seen once. The specimen was peripheral blood mononuclear cells (PBMCs), collected before the second cycle of nivolumab. The receptor source for this set is a human donor with classical Hodgkin lymphoma.

This clone was seen only a few times. This rearrangement joins TRBV7-9 to TRBJ1-2; D may be TRBD1 (5 bases). Germline CDR1 is SEHNR and CDR2 is FQNEAQ (reference sequence). Trimming took off 3 bases at V and 7 bases at J, with 21 bases between the two ends. The CDR3 consists of 16 residues. CDR3 residues: CASSFGLRGGAFGYTF. Here the CDR3 DNA reads TGTGCCAGCAGCTTCGGGTTGAGGGGAGGAGCTTTTGGCTACACCTTC.

This clone was recorded once. The rearrangement joins TRBV10-3 to TRBJ2-5; TRBD2 matches 9 bases. The CDR3 has 16 residues. Germline V CDR1 and CDR2: ENHRY, SYGVKD. V lost 4 bases, J lost 5 bases, and 11 bases stayed unmatched. The CDR3 coding sequence is TGTGCCATCAGTGGATATTGGCGGGGGGGCCGGGAGACCCAGTACTTC. Its protein product is CAISGYWRGGRETQYF.

The chain links TRBV11-2 to TRBJ1-1; TRBD1 agrees at 7 bases. This CDR3 spans 13 amino acids. The trim removed 4 bases at V and 8 bases at J, leaving 7 bases unmatched. Germline V gene data show CDR1 as SGHAT and CDR2 as FQNNGV. CDR3 bases: TGTGCCAGCAGCTCAAGGCAGGACAGGGAAGCTTTCTTT. Its translation: CASSSRQDREAFF. The whole variable domain, filled in from reference TRBV11-2 and TRBJ1-1, reads EAGVAQSPRYKIIEKRQSVAFWCNPISGHATLYWYQQILGQGPKLLIQFQNNGVVDDSQLPKDRFSAERLKGVDSTLKIQPAKLEDSAVYLCASSSRQDREAFFGQGTRLTVV.

The chain recombines TRBV2 with TRBJ1-6; D is uncertain. The CDR3 totals 15 residues. With 6 bases removed from V and 0 bases from J, the gap between germline ends came to 9 bases. Germline values: CDR1 SNHLY, CDR2 FYNNEI. The CDR3: CASSLRDSYNSPLHF. CDR3 nucleotides: TGTGCCAGCAGCTTAAGAGACTCCTATAATTCACCCCTCCACTTT.

The chain employs TRBV25-1 and TRBJ1-1, with a weak D call TRBD1 (5 bases). The CDR3 sequence is 11 residues long. V lost 8 bases, J lost 5 bases, and 9 bases lay in between. CDR1 is MGHDK and CDR2 is SYGVNS in the germline V gene. CDR3 amino acids: CASAGGTEAFF. The CDR3 DNA is TGTGCCAGCGCCGGGGGAACTGAAGCTTTCTTT. The full variable domain, rest sourced from reference TRBV25-1 and TRBJ1-1, is EADIYQTPRYLVIGTGKKITLECSQTMGHDKMYWYQQDPGMELHLIHYSYGVNSTEKGDLSSESTVSRIRTEHFPLTLESARPSHTSQYLCASAGGTEAFFGQGTRLTVV.

The rearrangement joins TRBV2 to TRBJ2-3; TRBD2 matches 13 bases. The germline V gene has CDR1 SNHLY and CDR2 FYNNEI. This CDR3 has 15 residues. After removal of 9 bases from V and 3 bases from J, the junction contained 6 bases not matched to a gene. This CDR3 reads CASQTSGGPTDTQYF. CDR3 nucleotide sequence: TGTGCCAGTCAGACTAGCGGGGGGCCTACAGATACGCAGTATTTT.

This chain joins TRBV7-9 and TRBJ2-3; maybe TRBD2 (6 bases). Germline values: CDR1 SEHNR, CDR2 FQNEAQ (reference sequence). The CDR3 totals 17 residues. Trimming took 0 bases from V and 2 from J, leaving 15 bases between them. In DNA, the CDR3 is TGTGCCAGCAGCTTAGCGCGGGACCATCTTTACACAGATACGCAGTATTTT. It yields the protein CASSLARDHLYTDTQYF.

The chain links TRBV7-9 to TRBJ1-2; 8 positions match TRBD1. Losses at the gene ends were 3 bases for V and 4 bases for J; bases not matched to a gene: 13. CDR1 is SEHNR and CDR2 is FQNEAQ in the germline V gene (reference sequence). The CDR3 length is 17 residues. The CDR3 DNA sequence: TGTGCCAGCAGCTTGGGTGGACAGGGAGGGATTTTCTATGGCTACACCTTC. The encoded protein is CASSLGGQGGIFYGYTF.

V and J are TRBV10-3 and TRBJ1-6; 9 bases are shared with TRBD1. J was trimmed by 5 bases and V by 4 bases; bases with no gene match: 3. Germline CDR1 ENHRY, CDR2 SYGVKD. The CDR3 extends over 15 amino acids. The CDR3 sequence is CAISVGQGNNSPLHF. The CDR3 DNA is TGTGCCATCAGTGTCGGACAGGGGAATAATTCACCCCTCCACTTT.

This chain uses TRBV5-4 with TRBJ2-3; D gene ambiguous. CDR3 length: 15 amino acids. V lost 0 bases and J 0 bases, leaving 8 bases between the germline ends. CDR1 is SGHNT and CDR2 is YYREEE in the germline V gene (reference sequence). The chain's CDR3 is CASSLGRRSTDTQYF. As DNA, the CDR3 is TGTGCCAGCAGCTTGGGACGTAGAAGCACAGATACGCAGTATTTT.

V gene TRBV19 combines with J gene TRBJ2-3; D gene unclear. V was shortened by 5 bases and J by 0 bases, with 12 bases between the two germline ends. Germline V gene lookup returns CDR1 LNHDA and CDR2 SQIVND (reference sequence). This CDR3 region has 15 residues. The CDR3 bases are TGTGCCAGTAGTTTAAAAACGACTAGCACAGATACGCAGTATTTT. Translating gives CASSLKTTSTDTQYF.

J is TRBJ2-7 and V is TRBV11-2, with D tentatively TRBD2 (6 bases). The V and J ends lost 5 bases and 3 bases respectively, with 17 bases between them. The CDR3 is made up of 15 amino acids. Germline CDR1 is SGHAT and CDR2 is FQNNGV. The CDR3 sequence: CASSLLIGGVYEQYF. The CDR3 DNA reads as TGTGCCAGCAGCCTCCTCATTGGCGGGGTCTACGAGCAGTACTTC. The variable domain in full, with the rest retrieved from reference TRBV11-2 and TRBJ2-7, is EAGVAQSPRYKIIEKRQSVAFWCNPISGHATLYWYQQILGQGPKLLIQFQNNGVVDDSQLPKDRFSAERLKGVDSTLKIQPAKLEDSAVYLCASSLLIGGVYEQYFGPGTRLTVT.

This clone has a single count. The chain recombines TRBV27 with TRBJ2-4, with D tentatively TRBD2 (5 bases). This CDR3 has 14 amino acids. The germline V and J ends were trimmed by 0 bases and 8 bases, with 11 bases remaining between them. In germline, CDR1 is MNHEY, CDR2 SMNVEV (reference sequence). The CDR3 loop is CASSLSLPGDIQYF. The CDR3 nucleotides read TGTGCCAGCAGTTTATCTCTTCCCGGGGACATTCAGTACTTC.